This T cell receptor beta chain was retrieved from a study of T-cell memory formation after mild COVID-19. V was clipped by 6 bases and J by 5 bases, with 22 bases between them. The CDR3 loop spans 16 amino acids. CDR1 MNHEY and CDR2 SVGAGI come from the germline V gene. This clonotype was counted only a few times. From the 5' RACE reads, TCRdb called clonotypes with MiXCR, one entry per CDR3 protein. The data show under 200,000 distinct CDR3 sequences, with 11% seen just once and less than 4% held by the top ten. The chain links TRBV6-5 to TRBJ1-1; a possible D gene is TRBD1 (5 bases). The clonotype comes from a man younger than 35 who had mild COVID-19 (a few samples of this study predate the infection). Cell type and time point are not known. Material for sequencing was PBMCs or a T cell subset sorted from them (not recorded which). DNA for the CDR3: TGTGCCAGCAGCCAGGGTATGAGGCGGGGCGCGACTGAAGCTTTCTTT. Translating it yields CASSQGMRRGATEAFF.